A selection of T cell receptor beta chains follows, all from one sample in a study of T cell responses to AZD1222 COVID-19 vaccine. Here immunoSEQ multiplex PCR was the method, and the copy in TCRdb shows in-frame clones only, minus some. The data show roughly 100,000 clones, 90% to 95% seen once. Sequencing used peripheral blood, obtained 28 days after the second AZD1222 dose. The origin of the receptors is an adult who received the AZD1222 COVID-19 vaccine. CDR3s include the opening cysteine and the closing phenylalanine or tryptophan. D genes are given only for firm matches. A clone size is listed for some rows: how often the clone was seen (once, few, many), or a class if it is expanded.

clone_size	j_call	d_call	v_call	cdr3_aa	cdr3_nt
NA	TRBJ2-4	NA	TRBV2	CASSEKGAGKNIQYF	TGTGCCAGCAGTGAAAAGGGAGCGGGTAAAAACATTCAGTACTTC
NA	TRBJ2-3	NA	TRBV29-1	CSVAAGRSTDTQYF	TGCAGCGTTGCAGCTGGGAGGAGCACAGATACGCAGTATTTT
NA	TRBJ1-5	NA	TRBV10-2	CASREGPGEWQPQHF	TGCGCCAGCAGAGAAGGCCCAGGGGAATGGCAGCCCCAGCATTTT
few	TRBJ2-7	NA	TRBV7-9	CASEDKGSYEQYF	TGTGCCAGCGAAGACAAAGGGTCCTACGAGCAGTACTTC
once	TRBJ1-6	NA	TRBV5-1	CASSPVSSYNSPLHF	TGCGCCAGCAGCCCCGTAAGCTCCTATAATTCACCCCTCCACTTT
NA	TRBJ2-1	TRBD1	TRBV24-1	CATSDLSGGSYNEQFF	TGTGCCACCAGTGATTTGTCAGGGGGCTCCTACAATGAGCAGTTCTTC
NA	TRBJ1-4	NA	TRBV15	CATSREEKLFF	TGTGCCACCAGCAGGGAGGAAAAACTGTTTTTT
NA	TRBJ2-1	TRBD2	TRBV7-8	CASRLAGANEQFF	TGTGCCTCAAGGTTAGCGGGAGCCAATGAGCAGTTCTTC
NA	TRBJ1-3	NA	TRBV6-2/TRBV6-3	CASSYSLPGRVKSSGNTIYF	TGTGCCAGCAGTTACTCGCTCCCGGGACGAGTAAAAAGCTCTGGAAACACCATATATTTT
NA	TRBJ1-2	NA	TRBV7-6	CASGRGGVGGYTF	TGTGCCAGCGGACGTGGGGGGGTTGGCGGCTACACCTTC
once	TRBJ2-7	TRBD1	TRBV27	CASSKSGGLSVEQYF	TGTGCCAGCAGCAAATCAGGGGGTCTCTCGGTCGAGCAGTACTTC
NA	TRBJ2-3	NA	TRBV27	CASSLLAGTYTDTQYF	TGTGCCAGCAGTTTATTGGCGGGAACCTACACAGATACGCAGTATTTT